The 20 T cell receptor beta chains below were found in one sample sequenced in a study of T cells in Graves' hyperthyroidism and ophthalmopathy. Regions amplified from RNA transcripts were the TCR beta CDR3 regions. The HTBI primer set was used in a first-round RT-PCR of the TCR CDR3. TCRdb itself ran the multiplex PCR reads through MiXCR, one entry per CDR3 protein. The sample holds roughly 380,000 distinct CDR3 sequences, approximately 15% seen once. What was sequenced was blood. These receptors all come from a woman aged 60-75 years with Graves' hyperthyroidism.

A word on this clonotype: A much larger clone differs from this one at a single base, so this may be a read error. This chain uses TRBV20-1 with TRBJ2-5, with D tentatively TRBD2 (5 bases). The ends were cut back, 6 bases at V and 7 bases at J, with 30 bases in the middle. The germline V gene encodes CDR1 DFQATT and CDR2 SNEGSKA (reference sequence). The CDR3 totals 17 residues. The CDR3 region is CSAGREGMGTRPTTQYF. The DNA of the CDR3 is TGCAGTGCCGGCCGGGAAGGGATGGGTACTAGGCCCACGACCCAGTACTTC.

This clonotype has more than one count but fewer than ten. The chain combines TRBV20-1 with TRBJ1-5, with D unresolved. Per germline, CDR1 DFQATT and CDR2 SNEGSKA (reference sequence). The CDR3 sequence is 13 residues long. Trimming took off 2 bases at V and 5 bases at J, with 10 bases between the two ends. The CDR3 loop is CSARTEIDQPQHF. The CDR3 DNA is TGCAGTGCTAGAACAGAAATAGATCAGCCCCAGCATTTT.

A few counts support this clonotype. The chain employs TRBV29-1 and TRBJ1-2; D is uncertain. Trimming pared 2 bases from V and 7 bases from J, leaving 23 bases between. The CDR3 contains 16 residues. Germline V gene lookup returns CDR1 SQVTM and CDR2 ANQGSEA. This CDR3 is CSVESKADRRLGGYTF. CDR3 DNA sequence: TGCAGCGTTGAATCTAAAGCGGACCGTCGTTTAGGTGGCTACACCTTC.

This clonotype was seen ten or more times. The chain recombines TRBV11-2 with TRBJ2-7; 8 positions match TRBD1. The CDR3 spans 15 residues. With V trimmed by 3 bases and J by 4 bases, 8 bases remained unmatched. Germline assignment: CDR1 SGHAT and CDR2 FQNNGV. CDR3 sequence reads: CASSFNRGSVYEQYF. CDR3 bases: TGTGCCAGCAGCTTTAACAGGGGGAGTGTTTACGAGCAGTACTTC. The variable domain in full, completed from reference TRBV11-2 and TRBJ2-7, reads EAGVAQSPRYKIIEKRQSVAFWCNPISGHATLYWYQQILGQGPKLLIQFQNNGVVDDSQLPKDRFSAERLKGVDSTLKIQPAKLEDSAVYLCASSFNRGSVYEQYFGPGTRLTVT.

This clonotype was recorded at least ten times. The chain combines TRBV6-4 with TRBJ1-2, with a weak D call TRBD1 (5 bases). CDR3 size: 13 residues. The V gene lost 4 bases and the J gene lost 4 bases, with 10 bases spanning the gap. Germline V gene data show CDR1 as MRHNA and CDR2 as SNTAGT. DNA for the CDR3: TGTGCCAGCAGTGGGGGCCCTACCTATGGCTACACCTTC. The encoded protein is CASSGGPTYGYTF.

The table lists this clonotype with many counts. The rearrangement uses TRBV6-1 and TRBJ1-1; 8 nucleotides match TRBD1. This CDR3 spans 15 amino acids. The germline CDR1 and CDR2 sequences are MNHNS and SASEGT. The trim removed 6 bases at V and 10 bases at J, leaving 16 bases unmatched. In nucleotides, the CDR3 is TGTGCCAGCAGAAATCGTATTGACAGGGGACTACGAGCTTTCTTT. Translated: CASRNRIDRGLRAFF.

This chain connects TRBV2 to TRBJ2-5; 10 nucleotides line up with TRBD2. Trimming took 5 bases from V and 2 from J; bases not matched to a gene: 8. Germline CDR1 SNHLY, CDR2 FYNNEI. There are 16 residues in the CDR3. CDR3 residues: CASSLASGSTQETQYF. Here the CDR3 DNA reads TGTGCCAGCAGTCTGGCTAGCGGGAGTACTCAAGAGACCCAGTACTTC.

In this sample, this clonotype turned up many times. This chain joins TRBV2 and TRBJ1-1, with 7 nucleotides matching TRBD1. In germline, CDR1 is SNHLY, CDR2 FYNNEI. J lost 6 bases, V lost 4 bases, and 5 bases had no gene match. This CDR3 contains 13 residues. The CDR3 DNA reads TGTGCCAGCAGTGCGACAGGGTCAGCTGAAGCTTTCTTT. Translating it yields CASSATGSAEAFF.

This clonotype was seen at least ten times. The V call is TRBV27, the J call TRBJ2-3; the match to TRBD2 covers 15 bases. The CDR3 runs 16 residues. Looked up from germline, CDR1 is MNHEY and CDR2 is SMNVEV (reference sequence). Trimming removed 7 bases from V and 2 bases from J; junction bases left unmatched: 4. CDR3 sequence (DNA): TGTGCCAGCACGGGACTAGCGGGAGGATTCACAGATACGCAGTATTTT. The encoded protein is CASTGLAGGFTDTQYF.

This clonotype was seen repeatedly, ten times or more. The V and J genes are TRBV5-1 and TRBJ2-7, with TRBD2 as a possible D gene (6 bases). The CDR3 contains 14 residues. The V end lost 4 bases, the J end lost 2 bases, and 13 bases lay between the germline ends. CDR1 SGHRS and CDR2 YFSETQ come from the germline V gene. The CDR3 is CASSPAGRTYEQYF. For the CDR3, the DNA is TGCGCCAGCAGCCCCGCAGGGAGGACCTACGAGCAGTACTTC.

Ten or more counts support this clonotype. The chain has TRBV27 and TRBJ2-1; 7 nucleotides align to TRBD2. From germline, CDR1 is MNHEY and CDR2 SMNVEV (reference sequence). CDR3 size: 15 residues. V lost 6 bases and J lost 4; bases outside the gene matches: 9. The CDR3 nucleotides are TGTGCCAGCAGACCAGACAGCGGGACTTACAATGAGCAGTTCTTC. Translated, it gives CASRPDSGTYNEQFF.

This clonotype has more than one count but fewer than ten. This sequence joins TRBV7-9 and TRBJ2-4; 9 bases match TRBD2. The CDR3 has 18 residues. Germline V lookup: CDR1 SEHNR, CDR2 FQNEAQ (reference sequence). Trimming cost V 5 bases and J 1 base; bases outside gene matches: 12. The CDR3 here is CASSLIAGAANAKNIQYF. The CDR3 nucleotides read TGTGCCAGCAGCCTAATAGCGGGAGCAGCCAACGCCAAAAACATTCAGTACTTC. The variable domain in full, completed from reference TRBV7-9 and TRBJ2-4, reads DTGVSQNPRHKITKRGQNVTFRCDPISEHNRLYWYRQTLGQGPEFLTYFQNEAQLEKSRLLSDRFSAERPKGSFSTLEIQRTEQGDSAMYLCASSLIAGAANAKNIQYFGAGTRLSVL.

This clonotype has at least ten counts. CDR3 protein: CATSRVRAATNEKLFF. The CDR3 nucleotides read TGTGCCACCAGCAGGGTCAGGGCCGCAACTAATGAAAAACTGTTTTTT. The genes are TRBV15 and TRBJ1-4, with TRBD1 as a possible D gene (5 bases). The CDR3 extends over 16 amino acids. V lost 3 bases and J lost 0, with 11 bases in between. The germline gives CDR1 LNHNV, CDR2 YYDKDF (reference sequence).

In its sample, this clonotype was seen a few times. At one boundary the junction diverges from the germline segment, which might be a read error. The chain combines TRBV7-7 with TRBJ2-1; D gene ambiguous. The CDR3 runs to 13 residues. Per germline, CDR1 SSHAT and CDR2 FNYEAQ (reference sequence). The CDR3: CASSSDMRNEQFF. Here the CDR3 DNA reads TGTGCTAGCAGCTCGGATATGCGGAATGAGCAGTTCTTC.

This clonotype was seen a few times. The chain combines TRBV15 with TRBJ1-1, with 7 bases matching TRBD1. The V segment lost 1 base and the J segment 1 base; nucleotides outside the gene matches: 3. The germline V gene has CDR1 LNHNV and CDR2 YYDKDF (reference sequence). CDR3 length: 15 amino acids. CDR3 amino acids: CATSRVRQGNTEAFF. In nucleotides, the CDR3 is TGTGCCACCAGCAGAGTCCGACAGGGGAACACTGAAGCTTTCTTT.

This clonotype was counted ten times or more. This chain connects TRBV29-1 to TRBJ1-1; the D is unclear. The CDR3 extends over 11 amino acids. V lost 5 bases, J lost 1 base, and 5 bases lay in between. Germline lookup yields CDR1 SQVTM and CDR2 ANQGSEA. CDR3 loop: CSVRRNTEAFF. As DNA, the CDR3 is TGCAGCGTTAGGAGGAACACTGAAGCTTTCTTT.

The rearrangement uses TRBV3-1 and TRBJ1-2; TRBD1 might be the D (5 bases). Germline V gene lookup returns CDR1 LGHDT and CDR2 YNNKEL (reference sequence). This CDR3 has 15 amino acids. With 1 base removed from V and 4 bases from J, the gap between germline ends came to 13 bases. The CDR3 loop is CASSQGLGGGYGYTF. The CDR3 coding sequence is TGTGCCAGCAGCCAAGGGTTGGGGGGAGGCTATGGCTACACCTTC. Full variable domain (rest looked up from reference TRBV3-1 and TRBJ1-2): DTAVSQTPKYLVTQMGNDKSIKCEQNLGHDTMYWYKQDSKKFLKIMFSYNNKELIINETVPNRFSPKSPDKAHLNLHINSLELGDSAVYFCASSQGLGGGYGYTFGSGTRLTVV.

The chain uses TRBV14 and TRBJ1-6; TRBD1 is a possible D gene (5 bases). The CDR3 is made up of 15 amino acids. V shed 4 bases and J shed 9 bases, with 16 bases lying between them. Germline V gene sequence: CDR1 SGHDN, CDR2 FVKESK. The CDR3 DNA reads as TGTGCCAGCAGCCGAAACACAGGAGCGAGTTCACCCCTCCACTTT. Translated, it gives CASSRNTGASSPLHF. Complete variable domain (other parts from reference TRBV14 and TRBJ1-6): EAGVTQFPSHSVIEKGQTVTLRCDPISGHDNLYWYRRVMGKEIKFLLHFVKESKQDESGMPNNRFLAERTGGTYSTLKVQPAELEDSGVYFCASSRNTGASSPLHFGNGTRLTVT.

J is TRBJ2-2 and V is TRBV20-1, with 10 nucleotides matching TRBD1. V lost 0 bases to trimming and J lost 4 bases; unmatched junction nucleotides: 8. Germline loops: CDR1 DFQATT, CDR2 SNEGSKA (reference sequence). The CDR3 extends over 17 amino acids. The CDR3 DNA reads TGCAGTGCTAGAGATTTGACAGGGGGCTTTTCCACCGGGGAGCTGTTTTTT. Protein: CSARDLTGGFSTGELFF.

The chain recombines TRBV28 with TRBJ2-3; TRBD2 aligns across 7 bases. Germline trimming cut 5 bases from V and 0 bases from J; bases unmatched to any gene: 20. The germline CDR1 and CDR2 sequences are MDHEN and SYDVKM. The CDR3 has 20 residues. The CDR3 coding sequence is TGTGCCAGCAGTCGATCGGCCCCCGGGACTACCGAAACTAGCACAGATACGCAGTATTTT. Its protein is CASSRSAPGTTETSTDTQYF.